The 21 T cell receptor beta chains reported below all come from one sample, sequenced in a study of identifying expanded T cells in peripheral blood. The table came from immunoSEQ multiplex PCR; TCRdb's copy has only in-frame clones and leaves some out. The table lists fewer than 65,000 clones, 87% of them singletons. The material sequenced was blood. All receptors derive from a person aged 18 to 75 in good health.

This clone was found once. J is TRBJ1-4 and V is TRBV27; possible D gene TRBD1, 6 bases. The CDR3 extends over 14 amino acids. Trimming shortened V by 3 bases and J by 8 bases, and 13 bases separated the two germline ends. Germline values: CDR1 MNHEY, CDR2 SMNVEV (reference sequence). The CDR3 DNA reads as TGTGCCAGCAGTTTTACAGGGAGATGGGAAAAACTGTTTTTT. Its protein product is CASSFTGRWEKLFF.

The chain recombines TRBV9 with TRBJ1-5; 9 positions agree with TRBD1. Germline V gives CDR1 SGDLS, CDR2 YYNGEE. V lost 4 bases and J lost 5; bases outside the gene matches: 7. The CDR3 loop spans 15 amino acids. For the CDR3, the DNA is TGTGCCAGCAGCCCAGGGACAGGGTATGATCAGCCCCAGCATTTT. Amino acid sequence: CASSPGTGYDQPQHF.

This chain links TRBV10-1 with TRBJ1-2, with D possibly matching TRBD1 (5 bases). The length of the CDR3 is 12 residues. From germline, CDR1 is WNHNN and CDR2 SYGVQD (reference sequence). V lost 6 bases and J lost 4, with 9 bases in between. CDR3 DNA: TGCGCCAGCAGGAAGGGGACCTATGGCTACACCTTC. It encodes CASRKGTYGYTF.

This clone has just a few counts. The chain uses TRBV19 and TRBJ1-5; perhaps TRBD1 as D (5 bases). Trimming shortened V by 5 bases and J by 5 bases, and 13 bases separated the two germline ends. The CDR3 is 14 amino acids. Germline loops: CDR1 LNHDA, CDR2 SQIVND (reference sequence). The CDR3 nucleotides are TGTGCCAGTAGTCTAATCCGGGACCATCAGCCCCAGCATTTT. Translated, it gives CASSLIRDHQPQHF.

The rearrangement joins TRBV11-1 to TRBJ1-1; D is unclear. This CDR3 region has 16 residues. V was shortened by 0 bases and J by 1 base, with 12 bases between the two germline ends. Germline V CDR1 and CDR2: SGHAT, FQDESV (reference sequence). The CDR3 nucleotides are TGTGCCAGCAGCTTAGCCCCTGGATTGGGGAACACTGAAGCTTTCTTT. As protein: CASSLAPGLGNTEAFF.

The rearrangement uses TRBV28 and TRBJ2-7; D is possibly TRBD1 (6 bases). Per the germline V gene, CDR1 is MDHEN and CDR2 is SYDVKM. The V end lost 4 bases, the J end lost 2 bases, and 15 bases lay between the germline ends. The length of the CDR3 is 15 residues. This CDR3 is CASSSYRAGTYEQYF. DNA of the CDR3: TGTGCCAGCAGTTCCTACAGGGCAGGGACCTACGAGCAGTACTTC.

This sequence joins TRBV21-1 and TRBJ2-7. TRBV21-1 is designated a pseudogene. CDR3 length: 17 amino acids. The CDR3 nucleotides are TGTGCCAGCAGGCCTCTTAATGAGTACGGGCCACCCTACGAGCAGTACTTC. It codes for CASRPLNEYGPPYEQYF.

This clone has just a few counts. The CDR3 sequence: CASRPGHNRSPLHF. The CDR3 nucleotides read TGCGCCAGCAGGCCGGGACATAACCGTTCACCCCTCCACTTT. The genes are TRBV23-1 and TRBJ1-6; TRBD1 might be the D (6 bases). TRBV23-1 is filed as an ORF, its function uncertain. CDR3 length: 14 amino acids. V lost 6 bases to trimming and J lost 9 bases, with 15 bases between them.

The genes are TRBV5-6 and TRBJ2-7; 8 nucleotides align to TRBD1. This CDR3 is 16 amino acids long. The germline gives CDR1 SGHDT, CDR2 YYEEEE. Trimming took 4 bases from V and 2 from J; bases not matched to a gene: 11. CDR3 sequence: CASSRQGLTRAYEQYF. Here the CDR3 DNA reads TGTGCCAGCAGCCGACAGGGGTTGACTAGAGCCTACGAGCAGTACTTC.

The chain recombines TRBV9 with TRBJ1-3; maybe TRBD1 (6 bases). Germline V gene sequence: CDR1 SGDLS, CDR2 YYNGEE. The CDR3 covers 14 residues. V was pared by 0 bases and J by 7 bases, with 11 bases between. Here the CDR3 DNA reads TGTGCCAGCAGCGTAGTAGGGCAGGGGAACACCATATATTTT. Encoded protein: CASSVVGQGNTIYF. Full variable domain (outside the CDR3, taken from reference TRBV9 and TRBJ1-3): DSGVTQTPKHLITATGQRVTLRCSPRSGDLSVYWYQQSLDQGLQFLIQYYNGEERAKGNILERFSAQQFPDLHSELNLSSLELGDSALYFCASSVVGQGNTIYFGEGSWLTVV.

The gene calls are TRBV4-2 and TRBJ2-7, with D unresolved. Germline lookup yields CDR1 LGHNA and CDR2 YNFKEQ. The CDR3 has 15 residues. Trimming cost V 0 bases and J 2 bases, with 11 bases left between them. DNA for the CDR3: TGTGCCAGCAGCCAAGATTTGACGCTGGCCTACGAGCAGTACTTC. This codes for CASSQDLTLAYEQYF.

This chain connects TRBV7-9 to TRBJ1-4; tentatively, D is TRBD1 (5 bases). This CDR3 has 14 residues. V lost 8 bases to trimming and J lost 4 bases, with 14 bases between them. Germline CDR1 and CDR2: SEHNR and FQNEAQ (reference sequence). CDR3 DNA: TGTGCCAGCCAAATGGGGCAGAATAATGAAAAACTGTTTTTT. Translation gives CASQMGQNNEKLFF.

The chain combines TRBV18 with TRBJ1-2; 7 nucleotides align to TRBD1. CDR3 size: 15 residues. The J segment lost 4 bases and the V segment lost 6 bases, leaving 11 bases of the junction unmatched. CDR1 and CDR2 from the germline V gene are KGHSH and LQKENI. The CDR3 sequence: CASSPDRDGTYGYTF. CDR3 bases: TGTGCCAGCTCCCCTGACAGGGATGGTACCTATGGCTACACCTTC.

CDR3 region: CASSVEGTGGETQYF. In DNA, the CDR3 is TGTGCCAGCAGCGTAGAGGGGACGGGGGGAGAGACCCAGTACTTC. The J gene is TRBJ2-5, the V gene TRBV9, with 7 bases lining up with TRBD2. Unmatched junction bases numbered 6, after V lost 0 bases and J lost 4 bases. Germline V lookup: CDR1 SGDLS, CDR2 YYNGEE. This CDR3 spans 15 amino acids.

The J gene is TRBJ2-5, the V gene TRBV28; D assignment may be TRBD1 or TRBD2 (5 bases each). CDR1 is MDHEN, CDR2 SYDVKM, per germline. The V end lost 7 bases, the J end lost 3 bases, and 18 bases lay between the germline ends. The CDR3 has 15 amino acids. The CDR3 DNA follows: TGTGCCAGCACGGGGCAGCGACCCCGAAAAGAGACCCAGTACTTC. Its translation is CASTGQRPRKETQYF.

The chain recombines TRBV2 with TRBJ1-6; D gene uncertain. Germline values: CDR1 SNHLY, CDR2 FYNNEI. The CDR3 has 15 residues. The ends were cut back, 1 base at V and 5 bases at J, with 9 bases in the middle. CDR3 DNA sequence: TGTGCCAGCAGTGAAGAGGTGAGCAATAATTCACCCCTCCACTTT. Encoded protein: CASSEEVSNNSPLHF.

The rearrangement joins TRBV11-2 to TRBJ2-7, with D tentatively TRBD2 (6 bases). In germline, CDR1 is SGHAT, CDR2 FQNNGV. Trimming pared 0 bases from V and 2 bases from J, leaving 11 bases between. CDR3 size: 15 residues. Here the CDR3 DNA reads TGTGCCAGCAGCTTAGATCTGGGGGGACCCTACGAGCAGTACTTC. This sequence encodes CASSLDLGGPYEQYF.

The chain has TRBV5-1 and TRBJ2-5, with 7 bases identical to TRBD2. The V gene's germline CDR1 is SGHRS and CDR2 YFSETQ. The trim removed 3 bases at V and 4 bases at J, leaving 9 bases unmatched. This CDR3 is 15 amino acids long. The CDR3 region has the DNA TGCGCCAGCAGCTGGACTACTAGCGACGGAGAGACCCAGTACTTC. Its translation: CASSWTTSDGETQYF.

The V and J genes are TRBV19 and TRBJ1-1; D is perhaps TRBD1 (6 bases). The CDR3 runs to 19 residues. Per the germline V gene, CDR1 is LNHDA and CDR2 is SQIVND (reference sequence). The V end lost 3 bases, the J end lost 5 bases, and 28 bases lay between the germline ends. CDR3 protein: CASSISARGGRGTGTEAFF. CDR3 nucleotides: TGTGCCAGTAGTATTTCCGCCCGGGGGGGCAGGGGCACGGGGACTGAAGCTTTCTTT. Full variable domain (missing parts from reference TRBV19 and TRBJ1-1): DGGITQSPKYLFRKEGQNVTLSCEQNLNHDAMYWYRQDPGQGLRLIYYSQIVNDFQKGDIAEGYSVSREKKESFPLTVTSAQKNPTAFYLCASSISARGGRGTGTEAFFGQGTRLTVV.

J is TRBJ1-5 and V is TRBV7-9, with unresolved D. CDR3 length: 15 residues. The germline CDR1 and CDR2 sequences are SEHNR and FQNEAQ (reference sequence). Trimming cost V 3 bases and J 1 base, with 10 bases left between them. The CDR3 loop reads CASSFMDGSNQPQHF. CDR3 sequence (DNA): TGTGCCAGCAGCTTCATGGACGGAAGCAATCAGCCCCAGCATTTT.

The chain has TRBV19 and TRBJ1-5; maybe TRBD1 (5 bases). The length of the CDR3 is 18 residues. Trimming removed 0 bases at V and 2 bases at J, with 17 bases between. Germline V gene data show CDR1 as LNHDA and CDR2 as SQIVND (reference sequence). This chain's CDR3 is CASSIDLVRGFGNQPQHF. DNA for the CDR3: TGTGCCAGTAGTATAGATCTGGTAAGGGGATTCGGCAATCAGCCCCAGCATTTT.